The present entry profiles one TCR beta chain with its context. The antigen is not known. Germline-derived CDR1 and CDR2 are MNHEY and SMNVEV (reference sequence). The CDR3 totals 15 residues. The V segment lost 3 bases and the J segment 2 bases; nucleotides outside the gene matches: 5. CD45RO-negative CD8 cells positively selected for CCR7 made up the naive population, which excluded terminally differentiated effector memory CD45RA+ cells. This entry is derived from a study of shared clonotypes between healthy human individuals. At the level of the study: Donor ages ranged 18 to 49 years: a couple of women, three men. Plates per donor: three CD4 naive, three CD4 memory, two CD8 naive, one CD8 memory. Overall study results and limits: The authors expected sequencing depth to affect clonotype sharing among donors.

Repertoires were generated with immunoSEQ multiplex PCR, while TCRdb's copy carries only in-frame clones and drops some. The sample consists of about 2,100,000 clones, 85% to 95% of them appearing once. The TCR comes from a man aged 18 to 29 in good health. Some clones in this sample may be carry-over from other donors' samples. The chain couples TRBV27 to TRBJ2-7; 9 bases match TRBD2. Sequencing was done on a sample of naive CD8+ T cells from PBMCs. The CDR3 loop is CASSLGTSLTYEQYF. The CDR3 region has the DNA TGTGCCAGCAGTTTGGGGACTAGCTTAACCTACGAGCAGTACTTC.